The T cell receptor beta chain under discussion was sequenced for a study of CD8+CD57+ T cells in acquired aplastic anemia. In the study overall: Sorted CD4+ and CD8+ cells yielded about 2.9 ug of DNA on average. General study points: Patient and control CD8+ Simpson's diversity was not significantly different. Overlapping CD8+ CDR3 repertoires of patients and controls contained twenty-nine shared sequences.

This clonotype occurred a few times. Antigen specificity is unknown. Patients picked for sequencing had shown CD8+CD57+ cell expansion detected by flow cytometry. The CDR3 has 18 residues. J lost 0 bases, V lost 3 bases, and 8 bases had no gene match. Germline V gene sequence: CDR1 LNHNV, CDR2 YYDKDF (reference sequence). Genomic DNA constituted the template upon which TCR beta VDJ and CDR3 profiling was performed. TCRdb analysed the reads with MiXCR anew, one entry per CDR3 protein. This sample yields around 250,000 distinct CDR3 sequences, of which around 82% are seen a single time; 40% to 50% belongs to the top ten.

The chain uses TRBV15 and TRBJ2-6, with 7 bases matching TRBD1. This sequence was found in a human donor with aplastic anemia. The sample taken for sequencing was sorted CD4+, CD8+, or CD8+CD57+ T cells (not recorded which) from PBMCs. The CDR3 DNA sequence: TGTGCCACCAGCAGGCCGGGACAGACCTACTCTGGGGCCAACGTCCTGACTTTC. Translating gives CATSRPGQTYSGANVLTF.